This is a list of T cell receptor beta chains from one sample in a study of blood T cell repertoires in COVID-19. Repertoires were generated with immunoSEQ multiplex PCR, while TCRdb's copy carries only in-frame clones and drops some. The sample holds about 280,000 clones, nearly 90% seen once. The sequencing sample was made of peripheral blood. The origin of the receptors is a man between 18 and 29 years old with active or convalescent COVID-19. CDR3s include the opening cysteine and the closing phenylalanine or tryptophan. Fields, in order: V gene, D gene, J gene, clone size, CDR3 DNA, CDR3 protein. A D gene is named only where the DNA matches it firmly. Clone sizes are given selectively: once, few, many, or a class where the clone is expanded.

TRBV19	-	TRBJ1-5	-	TGTGCCAGTAGACCCGACGGGGGGAATCAGCCCCAGCATTTT	CASRPDGGNQPQHF
TRBV4-1	-	TRBJ2-3	once	TGCGCCAGCAGCGGGCGGACAGGCACAGATACGCAGTATTTT	CASSGRTGTDTQYF
TRBV7-9	-	TRBJ1-5	-	TGTGCCAGCAGCTCCCGGGGATACGGAACCAATCAGCCCCAGCATTTT	CASSSRGYGTNQPQHF
TRBV7-2	-	TRBJ2-7	-	TGTGCCAGCAGCACTCTGGGGGCTTTGAGCTCCTACGAGCAGTACTTC	CASSTLGALSSYEQYF
TRBV11-2	TRBD1	TRBJ2-5	-	TGTGCCAGCTTACCTGGGACAGCTCAGGGGGACGAGACCCAGTACTTC	CASLPGTAQGDETQYF
TRBV5-1	TRBD1	TRBJ1-3	-	TGCGCCAGCAGCTTGGAACCGGACAGGGGGCCTGGAAACACCATATATTTT	CASSLEPDRGPGNTIYF
TRBV19	TRBD1	TRBJ2-2	-	TGTGCCAGTAGTATAACAGGGGGCCACGGGGAGCTGTTTTTT	CASSITGGHGELFF
TRBV3-1/TRBV3-2	-	TRBJ1-1	-	TGTGCCAGCAGCCACCTCCCAGGATCCGGGACAATTGAAGCTTTCTTT	CASSHLPGSGTIEAFF
TRBV5-1	TRBD1	TRBJ1-2	once	TGCGCCAGCAGTCCCGGGACAGCGGGTGGCTACACCTTC	CASSPGTAGGYTF
TRBV6-5	-	TRBJ1-5	-	TGTGCCAGCAATTGGGGAGGCAATCAGCCCCAGCATTTT	CASNWGGNQPQHF
TRBV11-1	TRBD1	TRBJ1-1	few	TGTGCCAGCAGCTTTATCCAGACAGGGGCCGGCACTGAAGCTTTCTTT	CASSFIQTGAGTEAFF
TRBV6-1	-	TRBJ2-7	-	TGTGCCAGCAGTGCGCCCGGGGACACACTCAACTACGAGCAGTACTTC	CASSAPGDTLNYEQYF
TRBV9	TRBD2	TRBJ2-1	-	TGTGCCAGCAGCGTAGTCGGGACTAGCGGGGGGGCGGAGCAGTTCTTC	CASSVVGTSGGAEQFF
TRBV6-5	TRBD2	TRBJ2-5	-	TGTGCCAGCAGATCTAGCGGGGGGGCCGTAGAGACCCAGTACTTC	CASRSSGGAVETQYF
TRBV6-4	TRBD2	TRBJ2-5	-	TGTGCCAGCAGTGCGACTAGCGGGCCTTTGGAGACCCAGTACTTC	CASSATSGPLETQYF
TRBV3-1/TRBV3-2	TRBD1	TRBJ2-7	-	TGTGCCAGCAGCCAAGAAGGGGACCGAGACAGGGGCCCTCCCCGGCACTACGAGCAGTACTTC	CASSQEGDRDRGPPRHYEQYF
TRBV5-1	TRBD2	TRBJ2-1	-	TGCGCCAGCAGCCCGGGACTAGCGGGGGGATACAATGAGCAGTTCTTC	CASSPGLAGGYNEQFF
TRBV4-1	TRBD1	TRBJ1-4	-	TGCGCCAGCAGCCAATTCCACAGGGGGCGGGAAGAAAAACTGTTTTTT	CASSQFHRGREEKLFF
TRBV7-9	TRBD2	TRBJ2-7	-	TGTGCCAGCAGCTTAGTAGGGGCGGGGGATCGTCACGAGCAGTACTTC	CASSLVGAGDRHEQYF
TRBV6-5	TRBD1	TRBJ2-5	-	TGTGCCAGCAGAACGGACAGGGGCCCTCGAGAGACCCAGTACTTC	CASRTDRGPRETQYF
TRBV4-1	TRBD2	TRBJ2-1	-	TGCGCCAGCAGCCGAGGAAATAGGCTAGCGGGGGAACAGTTCTTC	CASSRGNRLAGEQFF
TRBV4-3	-	TRBJ1-2	-	TGCGCCAGCAGCCAAGATCCGAAGTCCTCTATGGGCTACACCTTC	CASSQDPKSSMGYTF
TRBV5-8	-	TRBJ2-3	-	TGTGCCAGCAGCTACGCTTTGACAGCTAGCACAGATACGCAGTATTTT	CASSYALTASTDTQYF
TRBV10-3	TRBD1	TRBJ1-5	-	TGTGCCATCAGTGAAACCGGGACAGGGAACAATCAGCCCCAGCATTTT	CAISETGTGNNQPQHF
TRBV15	TRBD2	TRBJ2-5	once	TGTGCCACCAGCAGAGATAGCGGGGAGCAAGAGACCCAGTACTTC	CATSRDSGEQETQYF
TRBV19	TRBD1	TRBJ1-2	-	TGTGCCAGTAGTCCCGACAGGGCCTATGGCTACACCTTC	CASSPDRAYGYTF
TRBV6-5	TRBD1	TRBJ2-7	-	TGTGCCACCTCGGTACCGGGACAGGAAGACGAGCAGTACTTC	CATSVPGQEDEQYF
TRBV7-8	-	TRBJ2-1	many	TGTGCCAGCAGCTCAACAAGCGGAGAGCAGTTCTTC	CASSSTSGEQFF
TRBV18	-	TRBJ1-1	-	TGTGCCAGCTCACCACCGGTCGGGGCTGAAGCTTTCTTT	CASSPPVGAEAFF
TRBV19	TRBD1	TRBJ1-1	-	TGTGCCAGTAGTGGTAGGGGGCGCGGAACTGAAGCTTTCTTT	CASSGRGRGTEAFF
TRBV7-9	TRBD2	TRBJ2-7	-	TGTGCCAGCAGCCCCGGGGGGAGGACCTACGAGCAGTACTTC	CASSPGGRTYEQYF
TRBV19	-	TRBJ2-7	-	TGTGCCAGTAAATCGTCACAGTCCTACGAGCAGTACTTC	CASKSSQSYEQYF
TRBV6-5	-	TRBJ1-1	-	TGTGCCAGCAGTTACTTTGGGAGGGGCACTGAAGCTTTCTTT	CASSYFGRGTEAFF
TRBV9	TRBD2	TRBJ2-5	-	TGTGCCAGCAGCGGAGCGGGGGAAGAGATCCAGTACTTC	CASSGAGEEIQYF
TRBV4-1	-	TRBJ2-1	-	TGCGCCAGCAGCCAACTCCTGCCAGGGAAGCAGTTCTTC	CASSQLLPGKQFF
TRBV12-5	-	TRBJ1-2	-	TGTGCTAGTGGTTTGGTAAGGGGACACCACTATGGCTACACCTTC	CASGLVRGHHYGYTF
TRBV9	-	TRBJ1-6	-	TGTGCCAGCAGCGTAGATGGAGGGGATGCTTCACCCCTCCACTTT	CASSVDGGDASPLHF
TRBV25-1	TRBD1	TRBJ1-5	many	TGTGCCAGCAGTGAAGCCGGGACAGGGGGCAATCAGCCCCAGCATTTT	CASSEAGTGGNQPQHF
TRBV19	-	TRBJ2-6	-	TGTGCCAGTAGTATATGGGCGCCTGGGGCCAACGTCCTGACTTTC	CASSIWAPGANVLTF
TRBV19	TRBD1	TRBJ1-1	-	TGTGCCACCGGGGACAGAATGAACACTGAAGCTTTCTTT	CATGDRMNTEAFF
TRBV9	TRBD1	TRBJ2-7	-	TGTGCCAGCAGCCCAGGACAGGGGACGGGACAGTACTTC	CASSPGQGTGQYF
TRBV11-3	-	TRBJ1-1	-	TGTGCCAGCAGCTTAGCGGCAGGAACTGAAGCTTTCTTT	CASSLAAGTEAFF
TRBV7-9	-	TRBJ1-1	-	TGTGCCAGCAGCCAGACAGACGAAGCTTTCTTT	CASSQTDEAFF
TRBV7-8	TRBD2	TRBJ2-7	-	TGTGCCAGCAGCTTAGACAGACTAGCTTACGAGCAGTACTTC	CASSLDRLAYEQYF
TRBV4-1	-	TRBJ1-2	-	TGCGCCAGCAGCCAAGCAGGGTTCGAGGTTCGGGATGGCTACACCTTC	CASSQAGFEVRDGYTF
TRBV10-1	-	TRBJ1-1	-	TGCGCCATCCTCCGGGAGATCGGGACTGAAGCTTTCTTT	CAILREIGTEAFF
TRBV7-2	TRBD1	TRBJ1-2	-	TGTGCCAGCAGCCCAGTGGGACAGCTTTTTGGCTACACCTTC	CASSPVGQLFGYTF